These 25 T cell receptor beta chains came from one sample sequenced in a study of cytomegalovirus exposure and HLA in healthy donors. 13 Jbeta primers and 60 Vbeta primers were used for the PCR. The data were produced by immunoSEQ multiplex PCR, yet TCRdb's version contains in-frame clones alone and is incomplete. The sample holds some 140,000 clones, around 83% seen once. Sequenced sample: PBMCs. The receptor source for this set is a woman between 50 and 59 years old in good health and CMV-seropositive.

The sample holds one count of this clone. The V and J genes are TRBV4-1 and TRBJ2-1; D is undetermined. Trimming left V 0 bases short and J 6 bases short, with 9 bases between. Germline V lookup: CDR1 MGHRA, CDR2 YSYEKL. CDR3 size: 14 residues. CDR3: CASSQDPFLNEQFF. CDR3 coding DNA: TGCGCCAGCAGCCAAGATCCCTTTCTCAATGAGCAGTTCTTC.

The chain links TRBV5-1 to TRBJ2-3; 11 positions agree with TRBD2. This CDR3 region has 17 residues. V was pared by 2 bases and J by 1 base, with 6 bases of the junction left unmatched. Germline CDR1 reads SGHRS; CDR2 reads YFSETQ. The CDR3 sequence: CASSFGVLAGGTDTQYF. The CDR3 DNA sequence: TGCGCCAGCAGCTTCGGGGTACTAGCGGGAGGCACAGATACGCAGTATTTT.

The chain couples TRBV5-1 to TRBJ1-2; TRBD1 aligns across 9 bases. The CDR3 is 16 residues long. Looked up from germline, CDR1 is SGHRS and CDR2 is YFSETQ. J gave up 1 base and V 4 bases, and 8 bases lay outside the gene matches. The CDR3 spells CASSPGQGRINYGYTF. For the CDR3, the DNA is TGCGCCAGCAGCCCGGGACAGGGTAGGATTAACTATGGCTACACCTTC.

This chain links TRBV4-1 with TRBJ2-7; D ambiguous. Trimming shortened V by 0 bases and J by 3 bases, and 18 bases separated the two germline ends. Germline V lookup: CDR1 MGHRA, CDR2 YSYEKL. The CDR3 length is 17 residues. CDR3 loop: CASSQEARPTKFYEQYF. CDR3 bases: TGCGCCAGCAGCCAAGAAGCCAGGCCCACAAAATTCTACGAGCAGTACTTC.

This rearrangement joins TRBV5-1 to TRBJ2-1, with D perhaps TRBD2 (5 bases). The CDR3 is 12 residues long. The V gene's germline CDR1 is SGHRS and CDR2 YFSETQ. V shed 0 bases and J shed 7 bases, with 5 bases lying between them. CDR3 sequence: CASSLAGNEQFF. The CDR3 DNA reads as TGCGCCAGCAGCTTGGCGGGGAATGAGCAGTTCTTC.

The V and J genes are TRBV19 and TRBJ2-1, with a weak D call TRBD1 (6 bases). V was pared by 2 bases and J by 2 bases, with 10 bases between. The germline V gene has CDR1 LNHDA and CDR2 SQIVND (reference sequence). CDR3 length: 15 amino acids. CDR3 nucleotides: TGTGCCAGTAGTATACAGGGACATCCCTACAATGAGCAGTTCTTC. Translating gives CASSIQGHPYNEQFF.

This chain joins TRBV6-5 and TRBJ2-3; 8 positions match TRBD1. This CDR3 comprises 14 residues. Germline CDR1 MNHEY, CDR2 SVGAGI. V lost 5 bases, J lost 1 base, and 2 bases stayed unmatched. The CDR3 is CASSRQGRTDTQYF. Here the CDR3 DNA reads TGTGCCAGCAGTCGACAGGGGCGCACAGATACGCAGTATTTT.

CDR3 region: CASSPTGDDYGYTF. The CDR3, as DNA: TGCGCCAGCAGCCCAACAGGGGATGACTATGGCTACACCTTC. The gene calls are TRBV5-1 and TRBJ1-2; 7 bases map to TRBD1. The trim removed 4 bases at V and 3 bases at J, leaving 6 bases unmatched. Germline lookup yields CDR1 SGHRS and CDR2 YFSETQ. The CDR3 runs 14 residues.

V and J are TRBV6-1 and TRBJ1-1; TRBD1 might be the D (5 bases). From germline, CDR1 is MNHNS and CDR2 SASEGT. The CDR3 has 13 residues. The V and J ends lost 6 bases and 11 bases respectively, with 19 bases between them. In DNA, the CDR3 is TGTGCCAGCAGCTTCTGGGAGGCCCGGGGGGCTTTCTTT. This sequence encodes CASSFWEARGAFF.

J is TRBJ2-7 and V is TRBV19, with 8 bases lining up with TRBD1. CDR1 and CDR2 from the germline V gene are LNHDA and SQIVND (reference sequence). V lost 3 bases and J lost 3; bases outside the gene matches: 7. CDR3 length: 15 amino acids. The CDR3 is CASSIRDRGYYEQYF. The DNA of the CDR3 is TGTGCCAGTAGTATCAGAGACAGGGGTTACTACGAGCAGTACTTC.

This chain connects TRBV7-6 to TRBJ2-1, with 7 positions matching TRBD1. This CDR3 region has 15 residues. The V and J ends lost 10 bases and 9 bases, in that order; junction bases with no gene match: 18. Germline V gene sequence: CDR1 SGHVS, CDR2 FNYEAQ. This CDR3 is CAIREEAGGSSEQFF. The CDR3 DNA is TGTGCCATCCGCGAGGAGGCAGGGGGATCGAGTGAGCAGTTCTTC.

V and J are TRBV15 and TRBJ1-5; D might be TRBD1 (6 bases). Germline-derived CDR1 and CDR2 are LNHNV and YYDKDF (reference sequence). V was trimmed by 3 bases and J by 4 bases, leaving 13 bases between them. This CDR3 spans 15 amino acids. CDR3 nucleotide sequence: TGTGCCACCAGCAGTCCCGGACAGATAAATCAGCCCCAGCATTTT. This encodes CATSSPGQINQPQHF. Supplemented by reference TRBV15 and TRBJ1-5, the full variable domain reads DAMVIQNPRYQVTQFGKPVTLSCSQTLNHNVMYWYQQKSSQAPKLLFHYYDKDFNNEADTPDNFQSRRPNTSFCFLDIRSPGLGDTAMYLCATSSPGQINQPQHFGDGTRLSIL.

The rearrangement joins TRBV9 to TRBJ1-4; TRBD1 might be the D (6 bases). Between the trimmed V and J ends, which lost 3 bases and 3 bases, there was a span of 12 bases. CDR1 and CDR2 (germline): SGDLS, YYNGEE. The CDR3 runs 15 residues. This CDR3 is CASSARDNSNEKLFF. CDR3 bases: TGTGCCAGCAGCGCCCGGGACAATTCTAATGAAAAACTGTTTTTT.

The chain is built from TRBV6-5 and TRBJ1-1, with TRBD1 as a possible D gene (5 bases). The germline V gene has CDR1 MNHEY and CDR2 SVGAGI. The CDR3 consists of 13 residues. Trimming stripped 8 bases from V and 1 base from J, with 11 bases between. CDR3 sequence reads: CASGRTRNTEAFF. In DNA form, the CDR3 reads TGTGCCAGCGGGAGGACACGGAACACTGAAGCTTTCTTT.

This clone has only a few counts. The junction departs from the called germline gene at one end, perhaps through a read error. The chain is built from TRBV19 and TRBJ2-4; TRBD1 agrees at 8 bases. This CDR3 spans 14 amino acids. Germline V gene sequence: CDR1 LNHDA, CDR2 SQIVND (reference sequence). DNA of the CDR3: TGTGCCAGTAGTACGAGGACAGGGAGGAACAGTCAGTACTTC. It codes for CASSTRTGRNSQYF.

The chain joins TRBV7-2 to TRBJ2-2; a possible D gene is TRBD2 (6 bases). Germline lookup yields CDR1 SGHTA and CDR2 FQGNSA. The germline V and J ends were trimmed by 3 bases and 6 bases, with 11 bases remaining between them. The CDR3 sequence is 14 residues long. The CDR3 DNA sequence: TGTGCCAGCAGCTTTCTTAGCGGAGCCGGGGAGCTGTTTTTT. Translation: CASSFLSGAGELFF.

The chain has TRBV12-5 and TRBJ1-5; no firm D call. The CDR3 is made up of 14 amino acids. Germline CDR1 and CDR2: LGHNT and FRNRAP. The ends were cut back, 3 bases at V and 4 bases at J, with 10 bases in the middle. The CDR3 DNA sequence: TGTGCTAGTGGTTTCATTGGCCCTAATCAGCCCCAGCATTTT. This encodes CASGFIGPNQPQHF.

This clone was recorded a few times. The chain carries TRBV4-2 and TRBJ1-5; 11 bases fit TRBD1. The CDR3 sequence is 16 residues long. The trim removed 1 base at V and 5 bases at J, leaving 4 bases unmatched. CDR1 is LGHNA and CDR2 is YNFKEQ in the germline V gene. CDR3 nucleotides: TGTGCCAGCAGCCAAGGGACGGGACAGGGGGATCAGCCCCAGCATTTT. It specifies CASSQGTGQGDQPQHF.

CDR3 residues: CASSLRLSGEQYF. In DNA form, the CDR3 reads TGTGCCAGCAGCTTAAGACTCTCGGGCGAGCAGTACTTC. The chain links TRBV7-3 to TRBJ2-7; D call uncertain. V lost 1 base and J 6 bases, leaving 10 bases between the germline ends. Germline CDR1 is SGHTA and CDR2 is FQGTGA. CDR3 length: 13 residues.

The CDR3 DNA sequence: TGTGCCAGCAGTAGGGGAAGCGGGGGGGGAGCAGATACGCAGTATTTT. Translation gives CASSRGSGGGADTQYF. The V gene is TRBV9, the J gene TRBJ2-3; 10 positions match TRBD2. Trimming removed 5 bases from V and 4 bases from J; junction bases left unmatched: 10. The germline CDR1 and CDR2 sequences are SGDLS and YYNGEE. There are 16 residues in the CDR3.

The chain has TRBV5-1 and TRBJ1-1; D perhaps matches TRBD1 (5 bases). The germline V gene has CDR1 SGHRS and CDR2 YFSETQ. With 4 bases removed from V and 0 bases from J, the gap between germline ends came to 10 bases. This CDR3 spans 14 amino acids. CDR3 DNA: TGCGCCAGCAGCCTGGGGGGGGTGAACACTGAAGCTTTCTTT. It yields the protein CASSLGGVNTEAFF.

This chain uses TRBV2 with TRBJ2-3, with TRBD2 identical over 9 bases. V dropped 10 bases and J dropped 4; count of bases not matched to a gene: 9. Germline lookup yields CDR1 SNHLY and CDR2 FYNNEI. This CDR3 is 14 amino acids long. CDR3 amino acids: CATTGLAAADTQYF. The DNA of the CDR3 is TGTGCCACCACGGGACTAGCAGCGGCAGATACGCAGTATTTT.

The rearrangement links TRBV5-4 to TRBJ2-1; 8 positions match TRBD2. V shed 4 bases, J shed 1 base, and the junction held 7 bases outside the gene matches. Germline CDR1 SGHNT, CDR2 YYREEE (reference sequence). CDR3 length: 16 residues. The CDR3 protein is CASSPGGAGSYNEQFF. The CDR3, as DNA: TGTGCCAGCAGCCCGGGGGGGGCCGGATCCTACAATGAGCAGTTCTTC. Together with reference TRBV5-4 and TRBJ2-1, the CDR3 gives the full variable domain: ETGVTQSPTHLIKTRGQQVTLRCSSQSGHNTVSWYQQALGQGPQFIFQYYREEENGRGNFPPRFSGLQFPNYSSELNVNALELDDSALYLCASSPGGAGSYNEQFFGPGTRLTVL.

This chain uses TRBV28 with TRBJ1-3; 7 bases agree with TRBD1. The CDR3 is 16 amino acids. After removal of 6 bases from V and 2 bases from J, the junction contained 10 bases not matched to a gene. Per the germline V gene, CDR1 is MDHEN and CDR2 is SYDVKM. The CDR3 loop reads CASRQQGGFPGNTIYF. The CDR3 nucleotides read TGTGCCAGCAGGCAACAAGGGGGCTTTCCTGGAAACACCATATATTTT.

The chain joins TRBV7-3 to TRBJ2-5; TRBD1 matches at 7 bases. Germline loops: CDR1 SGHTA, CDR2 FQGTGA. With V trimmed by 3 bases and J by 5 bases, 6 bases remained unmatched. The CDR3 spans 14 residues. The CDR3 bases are TGTGCCAGCAGCTTCGACGGGACAGCCGAGACCCAGTACTTC. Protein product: CASSFDGTAETQYF.